This T cell receptor (beta chain) originates from a study of blood T cell repertoires in COVID-19. Background on the study: The cDNA or gDNA used as material had been derived from T cells, B-cell-depleted T cells, or PBMCs.

In the authors' methods: Amplified reference gene primers provided the basis for estimating nucleated cell counts. Only in-frame clones appear in the TCRdb table, and some are missing; sequencing was by immunoSEQ multiplex PCR. V and J calls and clone size are given by that table; D and trimming were obtained from the DNA. Here the sample spans a few hundred thousand clones, almost 85% being singletons. The V segment lost 3 bases and the J segment 4 bases; nucleotides outside the gene matches: 4. There are 14 residues in the CDR3. Germline V lookup: CDR1 SGHRS, CDR2 YFSETQ. Donors were grouped by their self-reported clinical history. Two negative PCRs, clearance, or symptom resolution were required of recovered Cohort 3 donors.

The sample taken for sequencing was PBMCs or T cells enriched from blood (not recorded which). The V and J genes are TRBV5-1 and TRBJ1-1; TRBD1 aligns across 9 bases. The receptor was derived from a middle-aged man who had recovered from COVID-19. The CDR3 loop is CASSWTGEITEAFF. CDR3 DNA sequence: TGCGCCAGCAGCTGGACAGGGGAAATCACTGAAGCTTTCTTT. The full variable domain, its missing parts supplied by reference TRBV5-1 and TRBJ1-1, is KAGVTQTPRYLIKTRGQQVTLSCSPISGHRSVSWYQQTPGQGLQFLFEYFSETQRNKGNFPGRFSGRQFSNSRSEMNVSTLELGDSALYLCASSWTGEITEAFFGQGTRLTVV.